Following are 26 T cell receptor beta chains from one sample sequenced in a study of blood T cell repertoires in COVID-19. The table came from immunoSEQ multiplex PCR; TCRdb's copy has only in-frame clones and leaves some out. Of over 45,000 clones listed, roughly four fifths are singletons. The sequenced material came from peripheral blood. The receptors shown here come from a man between 35 and 55 years old with acute or convalescent COVID-19.

This clone was seen once. The chain combines TRBV4-1 with TRBJ2-6; tentatively, D is TRBD2 (6 bases). Per the germline V gene, CDR1 is MGHRA and CDR2 is YSYEKL. The CDR3 length is 14 residues. The V end was cut by 4 bases, the J end by 4 bases, with 8 bases between. The CDR3 nucleotides read TGCGCCAGCAGCCCCCGGGGGGGGGCCAACGTCCTGACTTTC. It codes for CASSPRGGANVLTF.

The chain has TRBV3-1 (or the pseudogene TRBV3-2) and TRBJ1-1; 8 bases agree with TRBD1. J was trimmed by 1 base and V by 4 bases; bases with no gene match: 5. CDR3 size: 15 residues. Germline values: CDR1 LGHDT, CDR2 YNNKEL (reference sequence). CDR3 sequence: CASSLTDRGNTEAFF. CDR3 coding DNA: TGTGCCAGCAGCCTAACAGACAGGGGGAACACTGAAGCTTTCTTT.

This chain joins TRBV18 and TRBJ1-6; TRBD1 aligns across 8 bases. Germline CDR1 reads KGHSH; CDR2 reads LQKENI. The CDR3 is made up of 14 amino acids. V gave up 3 bases and J gave up 9 bases; unmatched junction bases: 4. Here the CDR3 DNA reads TGTGCCAGCTCACCGGGACAGGAGATTTCACCCCTCCACTTT. Translating gives CASSPGQEISPLHF.

The chain carries TRBV18 and TRBJ1-1; D might be TRBD1 (6 bases). In germline, CDR1 is KGHSH, CDR2 LQKENI. Deletions cut 6 bases from V and 6 bases from J, with 17 bases between. The CDR3 runs 14 residues. CDR3 DNA: TGTGCCAGCTCGCCGTTGACAGGTGTTTCTGAAGCTTTCTTT. Translation: CASSPLTGVSEAFF.

The J gene is TRBJ1-1, the V gene TRBV29-1, with D tentatively TRBD1 (6 bases). The length of the CDR3 is 15 residues. Trimming took 5 bases from V and 0 from J, leaving 16 bases between them. Germline CDR1 and CDR2: SQVTM and ANQGSEA. CDR3 sequence: CSVLGPGAMNTEAFF. CDR3 nucleotides: TGCAGCGTTCTGGGGCCAGGGGCCATGAACACTGAAGCTTTCTTT.

The rearrangement links TRBV5-1 to TRBJ2-7; D might be TRBD2 (7 bases). V was trimmed by 1 base and J by 7 bases, leaving 21 bases between them. Germline lookup yields CDR1 SGHRS and CDR2 YFSETQ. The CDR3 covers 16 residues. The CDR3 protein is CASSLITGGGLREQYF. The CDR3 DNA is TGCGCCAGCAGCTTGATCACGGGGGGCGGTCTTCGGGAGCAGTACTTC.

This clone was recorded only once. This sequence joins TRBV9 and TRBJ1-1; D is unclear. Germline CDR1 SGDLS, CDR2 YYNGEE. CDR3 length: 14 amino acids. V lost 10 bases and J lost 1, with 17 bases in between. CDR3: CAGSPIPGNTEAFF. In nucleotides, the CDR3 is TGTGCCGGCTCCCCTATCCCGGGGAACACTGAAGCTTTCTTT.

This chain joins TRBV15 and TRBJ2-7; 9 bases are shared with TRBD2. Per the germline V gene, CDR1 is LNHNV and CDR2 is YYDKDF (reference sequence). The CDR3 loop spans 14 amino acids. J lost 1 base, V lost 6 bases, and 4 bases had no gene match. DNA of the CDR3: TGTGCCACCAGTCTACTAGCGGGTTCCTACGAGCAGTACTTC. Amino acid sequence: CATSLLAGSYEQYF.

This clone was observed a handful of times. For the CDR3, the DNA is TGTGCCAGCAGCCCTTCAACTGCGAGCGGGGAGCTGTTTTTT. Translation: CASSPSTASGELFF. The chain carries TRBV7-2 and TRBJ2-2, with D unresolved. Germline V gene data show CDR1 as SGHTA and CDR2 as FQGNSA. The V gene lost 5 bases and the J gene lost 7 bases, with 14 bases spanning the gap. This CDR3 is built from 14 residues.

The V and J genes are TRBV29-1 and TRBJ1-2; no reliable D call. From germline, CDR1 is SQVTM and CDR2 ANQGSEA. The V end was cut by 7 bases, the J end by 8 bases, with 17 bases between. This CDR3 has 12 amino acids. As DNA, the CDR3 is TGCAGCGGCGTGCGGGGTATATCAGGCTACACCTTC. As protein: CSGVRGISGYTF. The whole variable domain, remainder taken from reference TRBV29-1 and TRBJ1-2, is SAVISQKPSRDICQRGTSLTIQCQVDSQVTMMFWYRQQPGQSLTLIATANQGSEATYESGFVIDKFPISRPNLTFSTLTVSNMSPEDSSIYLCSGVRGISGYTFGSGTRLTVV.

This clone was picked up one time. The rearrangement joins TRBV9 to TRBJ2-5; 9 positions match TRBD2. This CDR3 comprises 17 residues. The germline V gene encodes CDR1 SGDLS and CDR2 YYNGEE. Losses at the gene ends were 4 bases for V and 5 bases for J; bases not matched to a gene: 15. CDR3 in DNA: TGTGCCAGCAGCAAGGGACCCAGCGGGGGGAAACGGGAGACCCAGTACTTC. It translates to CASSKGPSGGKRETQYF.

The chain is built from TRBV19 and TRBJ1-5; D uncertain. The CDR3 is 14 amino acids. V was shortened by 1 base and J by 6 bases, with 10 bases between the two germline ends. The V gene's germline CDR1 is LNHDA and CDR2 SQIVND (reference sequence). The CDR3 loop reads CASSIAGYSQPQHF. CDR3 nucleotide sequence: TGTGCCAGTAGTATAGCGGGGTACTCTCAGCCCCAGCATTTT.

The chain uses TRBV5-6 and TRBJ2-7, with TRBD2 as a possible D gene (5 bases). Trimming removed 2 bases from V and 2 bases from J, with 8 bases in between. This CDR3 comprises 13 residues. Germline V lookup: CDR1 SGHDT, CDR2 YYEEEE. This chain's CDR3 is CASSFLRAYEQYF. The CDR3 DNA reads as TGTGCCAGCAGCTTCCTGAGGGCCTACGAGCAGTACTTC.

J is TRBJ2-7 and V is TRBV30; D not resolved. The V end lost 3 bases, the J end lost 2 bases, and 17 bases lay between the germline ends. In germline, CDR1 is GTSNPN, CDR2 SVGIG (reference sequence). The CDR3 length is 15 residues. CDR3 coding DNA: TGTGCCTGGAGGAGAACGCAGCAGGCAGCCTACGAGCAGTACTTC. Its protein is CAWRRTQQAAYEQYF.

The CDR3 DNA reads TGTGCCAGCAGTTCCGGACAGGGAGACTATGGCTACACCTTC. It encodes CASSSGQGDYGYTF. The chain employs TRBV28 and TRBJ1-2, with TRBD1 matching over 8 bases. Losses at the gene ends were 4 bases for V and 3 bases for J; bases not matched to a gene: 4. Germline V gene data show CDR1 as MDHEN and CDR2 as SYDVKM. This CDR3 has 14 residues.

The chain is built from TRBV3-1 (or the pseudogene TRBV3-2) and TRBJ1-1; no definite D call. There are 16 residues in the CDR3. In germline, CDR1 is LGHDT, CDR2 YNNKEL (reference sequence). Trimming removed 2 bases at V and 0 bases at J, with 13 bases between. The CDR3 is CASSQFVQTMNTEAFF. The CDR3, as DNA: TGTGCCAGCAGCCAATTCGTACAGACCATGAACACTGAAGCTTTCTTT.

The chain recombines TRBV3-1 (or the pseudogene TRBV3-2) with TRBJ1-1; no clear D gene. Trimming stripped 9 bases from V and 3 bases from J, with 11 bases between. There are 12 residues in the CDR3. CDR1 is LGHDT, CDR2 YNNKEL, per germline (reference sequence). The DNA of the CDR3 is TGTGCCAGTGCCAGTCATGACACTGAAGCTTTCTTT. This translates into CASASHDTEAFF.

The J gene is TRBJ2-7, the V gene TRBV30; TRBD2 agrees at 8 bases. J was trimmed by 3 bases and V by 4 bases; bases with no gene match: 5. The germline CDR1 and CDR2 sequences are GTSNPN and SVGIG (reference sequence). The CDR3 has 13 amino acids. The CDR3 sequence: CAWTRGTSYEQYF. The CDR3 nucleotides read TGTGCCTGGACCCGGGGGACTAGCTACGAGCAGTACTTC. Full variable domain (missing parts from reference TRBV30 and TRBJ2-7): SQTIHQWPATLVQPVGSPLSLECTVEGTSNPNLYWYRQAAGRGLQLLFYSVGIGQISSEVPQNLSASRPQDRQFILSSKKLLLSDSGFYLCAWTRGTSYEQYFGPGTRLTVT.

The V and J genes are TRBV29-1 and TRBJ1-1; possibly TRBD1 for D (6 bases). The CDR3 has 12 residues. V lost 3 bases and J lost 5, with 10 bases in between. The germline V gene encodes CDR1 SQVTM and CDR2 ANQGSEA. The CDR3 DNA is TGCAGCGTTGAGCCAGGGGCAACTGAAGCTTTCTTT. This codes for CSVEPGATEAFF.

The chain joins TRBV2 to TRBJ1-1, with a tentative D call TRBD1 (6 bases). The CDR3 extends over 13 amino acids. Per germline, CDR1 SNHLY and CDR2 FYNNEI. V lost 7 bases and J lost 0, with 9 bases in between. The CDR3 sequence is CASKRGLNTEAFF. Here the CDR3 DNA reads TGTGCCAGCAAAAGGGGGTTGAACACTGAAGCTTTCTTT. The variable domain in full, with the rest retrieved from reference TRBV2 and TRBJ1-1, is EPEVTQTPSHQVTQMGQEVILRCVPISNHLYFYWYRQILGQKVEFLVSFYNNEISEKSEIFDDQFSVERPDGSNFTLKIRSTKLEDSAMYFCASKRGLNTEAFFGQGTRLTVV.

This chain connects TRBV30 to TRBJ2-3; 9 nucleotides line up with TRBD2. CDR3 length: 14 residues. Germline V gives CDR1 GTSNPN, CDR2 SVGIG (reference sequence). With V trimmed by 3 bases and J by 7 bases, 8 bases remained unmatched. The CDR3 protein is CAWRVAGGRNTQYF. Here the CDR3 DNA reads TGTGCCTGGAGGGTGGCGGGGGGGCGCAATACGCAGTATTTT.

This rearrangement joins TRBV20-1 to TRBJ1-2; D gene unclear. The CDR3 runs to 11 residues. Germline V CDR1 and CDR2: DFQATT, SNEGSKA (reference sequence). V was shortened by 7 bases and J by 5 bases, with 11 bases between the two germline ends. CDR3 protein: CSGGNEYGYTF. The CDR3 coding sequence is TGCAGTGGAGGGAACGAATATGGCTACACCTTC.

The gene calls are TRBV4-1 and TRBJ1-1; no firm D call. The V end was cut by 3 bases, the J end by 0 bases, with 23 bases between. CDR3 length equals 19 residues. Germline CDR1 MGHRA, CDR2 YSYEKL. The CDR3 DNA reads TGCGCCAGCAGCCATGAGGGTCCGCCCGCCGGGCTTTTGAACACTGAAGCTTTCTTT. Amino acids: CASSHEGPPAGLLNTEAFF.

J is TRBJ1-1 and V is TRBV6-5, with a tentative D call TRBD1 (6 bases). CDR3 length: 15 residues. Germline lookup yields CDR1 MNHEY and CDR2 SVGAGI. Deletions cut 8 bases from V and 0 bases from J, with 16 bases between. CDR3 coding DNA: TGTGCCAGCGTTAGGGGGGGGAATCTGAACACTGAAGCTTTCTTT. The encoded protein is CASVRGGNLNTEAFF.

The chain has TRBV29-1 and TRBJ1-1, with 9 positions matching TRBD1. This CDR3 contains 12 residues. CDR1 and CDR2 (germline): SQVTM, ANQGSEA. V shed 5 bases and J 7 bases; nucleotides not matched to a gene: 5. The CDR3 nucleotides read TGCAGCGTTATTCGGACAGGGGATGAAGCTTTCTTT. Translation: CSVIRTGDEAFF.

The V gene is TRBV28, the J gene TRBJ2-3, with 8 bases lining up with TRBD2. The length of the CDR3 is 14 residues. Losses at the gene ends were 11 bases for V and 2 bases for J; bases not matched to a gene: 9. The V gene's germline CDR1 is MDHEN and CDR2 SYDVKM. The CDR3 loop is CAGAPGGATDTQYF. The CDR3 bases are TGTGCCGGTGCTCCCGGGGGGGCCACAGATACGCAGTATTTT.